One sample yielded the 19 T cell receptor beta chains listed below, sequenced in a study of molecular identifiers for immune sequencing clone quantification. TCRdb used MiXCR to reprocess the PCR reads, holding one entry per CDR3 protein. The table has some 320,000 distinct CDR3 sequences, roughly a fifth seen once. The sequenced sample was naive CD8+ T cells from blood, with Jurkat cell RNA spiked in. The subset here: FACS-sorted CD8+CD4-CCR7+CD45RA+ naive T cells. Receptor source: a human donor in good health. Some libraries in this study had Jurkat cell RNA spiked in.

The chain employs TRBV4-1 and TRBJ2-3; D might be TRBD2 (5 bases). Trimming left V 0 bases short and J 0 bases short, with 13 bases between. Germline lookup yields CDR1 MGHRA and CDR2 YSYEKL. This CDR3 spans 17 amino acids. In DNA form, the CDR3 reads TGCGCCAGCAGCCAAGACGAGGGTCTTCTAAGCACAGATACGCAGTATTTT. It yields the protein CASSQDEGLLSTDTQYF.

The chain links TRBV10-3 to TRBJ2-7, with D perhaps matching TRBD1 or TRBD2 (5 bases each). The CDR3 runs 15 residues. Germline V gene lookup returns CDR1 ENHRY and CDR2 SYGVKD. Trimming shortened V by 4 bases and J by 2 bases, and 15 bases separated the two germline ends. CDR3 DNA sequence: TGTGCCATCAGTGTGGGGAGCCAGGGCGCCTACGAGCAGTACTTC. It yields the protein CAISVGSQGAYEQYF.

Worth noting for this clonotype: This may be a read error: a much more frequent sequence differs by one nucleotide. The chain employs TRBV6-2 or TRBV6-3 and TRBJ1-5; D unresolved. Per germline, CDR1 MNHEY and CDR2 SVGEGT. With 8 bases removed from V and 6 bases from J, the gap between germline ends came to 11 bases. The CDR3 length is 12 residues. The chain's CDR3 is CASGDWGQPQHF. Here the CDR3 DNA reads TGTGCCAGCGGGGATTGGGGTCAGCCCCAGCATTTT.

This clonotype was recorded at least ten times. The chain couples TRBV19 to TRBJ1-2, with D possibly being TRBD1 (6 bases). The CDR3 covers 14 residues. The V and J ends lost 3 bases and 6 bases respectively, with 14 bases between them. Germline V gene data show CDR1 as LNHDA and CDR2 as SQIVND (reference sequence). CDR3 sequence (DNA): TGTGCCAGTAGTATTCCTGGGGGCGCGGATGGCTACACCTTC. It encodes CASSIPGGADGYTF.

At least ten counts were recorded for this clonotype. This chain links TRBV29-1 with TRBJ2-7; D not certain. CDR1 is SQVTM, CDR2 ANQGSEA, per germline. Trimming cost V 4 bases and J 7 bases, with 11 bases left between them. This CDR3 contains 11 residues. CDR3 loop: CSVVTLGEQYF. The DNA of the CDR3 is TGCAGCGTTGTTACCTTGGGGGAGCAGTACTTC.

Many counts were recorded for this clonotype. The rearrangement uses TRBV12-3 or TRBV12-4 and TRBJ2-1; D call uncertain. Deletions cut 5 bases from V and 10 bases from J, with 15 bases between. This CDR3 spans 13 amino acids. Here the CDR3 reads CASSPPSRSEQFF. As DNA, the CDR3 is TGTGCCAGCAGTCCACCCTCCCGATCGGAGCAGTTCTTC.

On this clonotype: Germline is not matched at one junction end, which may reflect a read error. This CDR3 reads CAWCVGYTEAFF. As DNA, the CDR3 is TGTGCCTGGTGTGTGGGGTACACTGAAGCTTTCTTT. The gene calls are TRBV30 and TRBJ1-1; no clear D gene. The CDR3 runs 12 residues. Germline values: CDR1 GTSNPN, CDR2 SVGIG (reference sequence).

Comment on this clonotype: This may be a read error, as it is one base from a much larger clone. The CDR3 loop reads CASSTPVGQLYEQYF. The CDR3 DNA follows: TGTGCCAGTAGTACCCCTGTGGGACAGCTCTACGAGCAGTACTTC. This chain links TRBV19 with TRBJ2-7; the match to TRBD1 covers 7 bases. From germline, CDR1 is LNHDA and CDR2 SQIVND (reference sequence). V dropped 4 bases and J dropped 3; count of bases not matched to a gene: 9. The CDR3 runs 15 residues. Full variable domain (rest looked up from reference TRBV19 and TRBJ2-7): DGGITQSPKYLFRKEGQNVTLSCEQNLNHDAMYWYRQDPGQGLRLIYYSQIVNDFQKGDIAEGYSVSREKKESFPLTVTSAQKNPTAFYLCASSTPVGQLYEQYFGPGTRLTVT.

The chain uses TRBV5-6 and TRBJ1-1, with D hard to call. The ends were cut back, 7 bases at V and 4 bases at J, with 8 bases in the middle. The length of the CDR3 is 11 residues. Germline V gene data show CDR1 as SGHDT and CDR2 as YYEEEE. CDR3 loop: CASGPPTEAFF. For the CDR3, the DNA is TGTGCCAGCGGGCCCCCCACTGAAGCTTTCTTT.

The sample holds many counts of this clonotype. The chain recombines TRBV4-3 with TRBJ2-2, with 7 bases identical to TRBD1. CDR1 LGHNA and CDR2 YSLEER come from the germline V gene. The CDR3 is made up of 16 amino acids. V shed 5 bases, J shed 4 bases, and the junction held 10 bases outside the gene matches. The CDR3 loop is CASSRQGRMTTGELFF. Written as DNA, the CDR3 is TGCGCCAGCAGCAGACAGGGTAGAATGACCACCGGGGAGCTGTTTTTT.

The J gene is TRBJ2-3, the V gene TRBV7-6; no firm D call. V was shortened by 5 bases and J by 1 base, with 22 bases between the two germline ends. CDR3 length: 18 amino acids. Germline V CDR1 and CDR2: SGHVS, FNYEAQ. The CDR3 here is CASSTPEIFSYGTDTQYF. CDR3 DNA: TGTGCCAGCAGCACCCCCGAGATTTTCTCATATGGCACAGATACGCAGTATTTT.

There are many counts of this clonotype. The chain is built from TRBV28 and TRBJ1-3; unclear D gene. Per the germline V gene, CDR1 is MDHEN and CDR2 is SYDVKM. The V end lost 2 bases, the J end lost 7 bases, and 12 bases lay between the germline ends. The CDR3 sequence is 14 residues long. The CDR3 region has the DNA TGTGCCAGCAGTTTAACCCTCGGACGCAACACCATATATTTT. Protein sequence: CASSLTLGRNTIYF.

This clonotype has at least ten counts. CDR3 bases: TGCAGTGCTAGAGATGACTACGGTCCCAATCAGCCCCAGCATTTT. As protein: CSARDDYGPNQPQHF. The chain employs TRBV20-1 and TRBJ1-5, with D hard to call. CDR1 and CDR2 from the germline V gene are DFQATT and SNEGSKA (reference sequence). CDR3 length equals 15 residues. V was trimmed by 0 bases and J by 3 bases, leaving 12 bases between them.

This clonotype was counted ten times or more. The rearrangement uses TRBV20-1 and TRBJ1-2; TRBD1 is a possible D gene (6 bases). This CDR3 has 15 amino acids. Germline V gene sequence: CDR1 DFQATT, CDR2 SNEGSKA (reference sequence). With 1 base removed from V and 8 bases from J, the gap between germline ends came to 20 bases. CDR3 DNA: TGCAGTGCTAGAGCCGAAAGTGACAGGCCGTTGGGCTACACCTTC. The encoded protein is CSARAESDRPLGYTF.

A remark on this clonotype: The junction departs from the called germline gene at one end, perhaps through a read error. The chain combines TRBV29-1 with TRBJ2-1; possibly TRBD1 for D (5 bases). The CDR3 extends over 12 amino acids. The germline gives CDR1 SQVTM, CDR2 ANQGSEA. CDR3 region: CSVASRVDGQSF. In DNA form, the CDR3 reads TGCAGCGTTGCGAGCAGGGTAGATGGGCAGTCCTTC.

This clonotype was found many times. The rearrangement joins TRBV11-2 to TRBJ2-2; possible D gene TRBD2, 6 bases. Deletions cut 1 base from V and 1 base from J, with 10 bases between. CDR1 and CDR2 (germline): SGHAT, FQNNGV. CDR3 length equals 16 residues. CDR3 in amino acids: CASSLVGGMNTGELFF. The CDR3 region has the DNA TGTGCCAGCAGCTTAGTCGGGGGTATGAACACCGGGGAGCTGTTTTTT.

The rearrangement links TRBV4-3 to TRBJ2-2; D call uncertain. Germline V CDR1 and CDR2: LGHNA, YSLEER. The V gene lost 0 bases and the J gene lost 5 bases, with 16 bases spanning the gap. The CDR3 has 17 residues. The CDR3: CASSQDPAGPQTGELFF. The CDR3 region has the DNA TGCGCCAGCAGCCAAGATCCAGCCGGGCCCCAGACCGGGGAGCTGTTTTTT.

This clonotype has a count of ten or more. The chain links TRBV24-1 to TRBJ2-1; no clear D gene. The CDR3 is 11 residues long. The V end was cut by 6 bases, the J end by 10 bases, with 9 bases between. Germline CDR1 KGHDR, CDR2 SFDVKD. CDR3 in DNA: TGTGCCACCAGTTCTGTGGGGGAGCAGTTCTTC. This gives the protein CATSSVGEQFF.

This clonotype was found many times. CDR3 in DNA: TGTGCCAGCAGCGTAGGGTTCACCGAACAAGAGACCCAGTACTTC. Its protein product is CASSVGFTEQETQYF. The chain uses TRBV9 and TRBJ2-5, with unresolved D. Trimming shortened V by 0 bases and J by 2 bases, and 11 bases separated the two germline ends. Per germline, CDR1 SGDLS and CDR2 YYNGEE. This CDR3 region has 15 residues.